This T cell receptor (beta chain) was found in a study of control samples from healthy donors and cancer patients. The CDR3 has 15 amino acids. Unmatched junction bases numbered 5, after V lost 4 bases and J lost 3 bases. CDR1 and CDR2 from the germline V gene are KGHDR and SFDVKD. The protocol was immunoSEQ multiplex PCR, while the TCRdb copy is restricted to in-frame clones and leaves out a portion. The data hold about 230,000 clones, with roughly 82% observed a single time. Source material: PBMCs. The chain combines TRBV24-1 with TRBJ1-2; 9 nucleotides match TRBD1. This sequence was found in a woman aged 60-70 years with lung cancer. CDR3 protein: CATSEPGQGDYGYTF. The DNA of the CDR3 is TGTGCCACCAGTGAACCGGGACAGGGAGACTATGGCTACACCTTC.